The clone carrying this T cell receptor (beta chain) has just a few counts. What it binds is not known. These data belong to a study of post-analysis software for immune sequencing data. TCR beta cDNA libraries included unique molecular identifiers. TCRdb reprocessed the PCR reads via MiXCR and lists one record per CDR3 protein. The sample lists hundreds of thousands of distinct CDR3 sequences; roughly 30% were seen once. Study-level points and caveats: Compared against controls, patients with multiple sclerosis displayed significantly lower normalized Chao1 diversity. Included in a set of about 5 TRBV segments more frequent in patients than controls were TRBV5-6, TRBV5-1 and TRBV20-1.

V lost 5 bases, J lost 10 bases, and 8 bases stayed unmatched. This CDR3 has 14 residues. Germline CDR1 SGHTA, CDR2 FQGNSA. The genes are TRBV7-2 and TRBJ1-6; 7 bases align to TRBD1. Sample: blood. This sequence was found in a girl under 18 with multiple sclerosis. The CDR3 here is CASSPDRAPSPLHF. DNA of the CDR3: TGTGCCAGCAGCCCCGACAGGGCCCCATCACCCCTCCACTTT.